The 17 T cell receptor beta chains reported below all come from one sample, sequenced in a study of vaccination effects on CD4 cells after COVID-19. These receptors have no known antigen. The method was immunoSEQ multiplex PCR; TCRdb's version includes in-frame clones alone and lacks a portion of them. Here the sample spans more than 20,000 clones, about four fifths being singletons. Antigen-specific CD4+ T cells were first expanded with viral peptide pools by the ViraFEST assay and only then sequenced. Following culture for about 11 days, CD4+ T cells were isolated. Confirmation by PCR established that the person had SARS-CoV-2 infection between March and December 2020. The material sequenced was CD4+ T cells from PBMCs cultured with a peptide pool, taken before COVID-19 vaccination. These receptors were taken from a human donor who had a prior SARS-CoV-2 infection.

The chain employs TRBV2 and TRBJ2-2; 8 bases fit TRBD1. Germline CDR1 SNHLY, CDR2 FYNNEI. Trimming took 4 bases from V and 2 from J; bases not matched to a gene: 3. CDR3 length equals 15 residues. CDR3 sequence: CASSGQGINTGELFF. The CDR3 DNA reads as TGTGCCAGCAGTGGACAGGGGATAAACACCGGGGAGCTGTTTTTT. Variable domain in full (rest from reference TRBV2 and TRBJ2-2): EPEVTQTPSHQVTQMGQEVILRCVPISNHLYFYWYRQILGQKVEFLVSFYNNEISEKSEIFDDQFSVERPDGSNFTLKIRSTKLEDSAMYFCASSGQGINTGELFFGEGSRLTVL.

The chain recombines TRBV30 with TRBJ2-3; D gene uncertain. The length of the CDR3 is 15 residues. Germline CDR1 reads GTSNPN; CDR2 reads SVGIG (reference sequence). V lost 1 base and J lost 1, with 12 bases in between. This chain's CDR3 is CAWSENSAGTDTQYF. The CDR3 region has the DNA TGTGCCTGGAGTGAAAATTCGGCGGGCACAGATACGCAGTATTTT.

The chain employs TRBV19 and TRBJ1-3; no definite D call. Trimming pared 5 bases from V and 4 bases from J, leaving 18 bases between. Germline CDR1 is LNHDA and CDR2 is SQIVND (reference sequence). This CDR3 region has 16 residues. CDR3 loop: CASSDLTGFGGNTIYF. CDR3 sequence (DNA): TGTGCCAGTAGTGACCTCACGGGGTTTGGAGGAAACACCATATATTTT.

The genes are TRBV6-5 and TRBJ1-1, with D perhaps matching TRBD1 (6 bases). Germline CDR1 and CDR2: MNHEY and SVGAGI. Trimming took 7 bases from V and 1 from J, leaving 16 bases between them. CDR3 length: 15 residues. The CDR3 nucleotides read TGTGCCAGCAACCCCCTCGGGGGCAAGAACACTGAAGCTTTCTTT. This encodes CASNPLGGKNTEAFF.

The rearrangement links TRBV5-4 to TRBJ1-1; maybe TRBD1 (6 bases). This CDR3 has 13 residues. Looked up from germline, CDR1 is SGHNT and CDR2 is YYREEE (reference sequence). V lost 0 bases and J 6 bases, leaving 9 bases between the germline ends. CDR3 sequence: CASSLVTGPEAFF. The CDR3 DNA reads as TGTGCCAGCAGCTTGGTAACAGGGCCTGAAGCTTTCTTT.

The J gene is TRBJ2-6, the V gene TRBV5-6; D is ambiguous. V lost 1 base and J 1 base, leaving 9 bases between the germline ends. The CDR3 spans 16 residues. Looked up from germline, CDR1 is SGHDT and CDR2 is YYEEEE. The CDR3 spells CASSLPGRSGANVLTF. In DNA form, the CDR3 reads TGTGCCAGCAGCTTGCCCGGACGGTCTGGGGCCAACGTCCTGACTTTC. Full variable domain (missing parts from reference TRBV5-6 and TRBJ2-6): DAGVTQSPTHLIKTRGQQVTLRCSPKSGHDTVSWYQQALGQGPQFIFQYYEEEERQRGNFPDRFSGHQFPNYSSELNVNALLLGDSALYLCASSLPGRSGANVLTFGAGSRLTVL.

The V and J genes are TRBV4-1 and TRBJ2-3; D gene ambiguous. The V end was cut by 1 base, the J end by 2 bases, with 7 bases between. The CDR3 runs to 14 residues. CDR1 is MGHRA and CDR2 is YSYEKL in the germline V gene. This chain's CDR3 is CASSQVGSTDTQYF. The CDR3 bases are TGCGCCAGCAGCCAAGTGGGCTCCACAGATACGCAGTATTTT.

The chain carries TRBV7-9 and TRBJ1-2, with 9 bases fitting TRBD1. V was clipped by 5 bases and J by 6 bases; unmatched bases: 4. CDR1 and CDR2 from the germline V gene are SEHNR and FQNEAQ (reference sequence). This CDR3 contains 13 residues. CDR3 in DNA: TGTGCCAGCAGCGCCGGACAGGGGCATGGCTACACCTTC. Translating gives CASSAGQGHGYTF.

The rearrangement links TRBV5-6 to TRBJ2-1, with a possible D match to TRBD2 (6 bases). This CDR3 comprises 17 residues. V was pared by 1 base and J by 0 bases, with 14 bases between. The germline V gene encodes CDR1 SGHDT and CDR2 YYEEEE. For the CDR3, the DNA is TGTGCCAGCAGCTTGCTGTGGCGGGGTCGCTCCTACAATGAGCAGTTCTTC. Amino acid sequence: CASSLLWRGRSYNEQFF.

The chain uses TRBV3-1 (or the pseudogene TRBV3-2) and TRBJ2-7, with D perhaps given as TRBD1 or TRBD2 (5 bases each). This CDR3 spans 19 amino acids. V was pared by 4 bases and J by 6 bases, with 31 bases between. The germline CDR1 and CDR2 sequences are LGHDT and YNNKEL (reference sequence). The CDR3 loop reads CASSRRIPGWAGSSGEQYF. As DNA, the CDR3 is TGTGCCAGCAGCCGTAGAATCCCTGGGTGGGCAGGGAGCTCTGGCGAGCAGTACTTC.

V is TRBV6-5 and J is TRBJ1-6, with D possibly matching TRBD1 (5 bases). The CDR3 totals 13 residues. Trimming shortened V by 7 bases and J by 10 bases, and 14 bases separated the two germline ends. Germline CDR1 MNHEY, CDR2 SVGAGI. In nucleotides, the CDR3 is TGTGCCAGCAACGTCCAGGGAGGCTCACCCCTCCACTTT. Amino acids: CASNVQGGSPLHF.

V is TRBV5-4 and J is TRBJ2-1, with D perhaps TRBD2 (6 bases). There are 14 residues in the CDR3. Per the germline V gene, CDR1 is SGHNT and CDR2 is YYREEE (reference sequence). With 0 bases removed from V and 10 bases from J, the gap between germline ends came to 14 bases. The CDR3 reads CASSLDLSGSEQFF. The CDR3 DNA sequence: TGTGCCAGCAGCTTGGATCTCAGCGGGTCGGAGCAGTTCTTC.

V usage is TRBV12-3 or TRBV12-4 and J usage is TRBJ1-4; 7 bases match TRBD1. Germline trimming cut 5 bases from V and 8 bases from J; bases unmatched to any gene: 5. CDR3 length: 13 amino acids. In nucleotides, the CDR3 is TGTGCCAGCAGTGATGAACAGGGGGAAAAACTGTTTTTT. It is translated as CASSDEQGEKLFF.

V usage is TRBV19 and J usage is TRBJ1-5, with 12 bases lining up with TRBD1. V shed 3 bases, J shed 4 bases, and the junction held 4 bases outside the gene matches. Germline V gene sequence: CDR1 LNHDA, CDR2 SQIVND (reference sequence). CDR3 length equals 16 residues. CDR3 coding DNA: TGTGCCAGTAGTATGTGGGGACAGGGGGCGAATCAGCCCCAGCATTTT. This sequence encodes CASSMWGQGANQPQHF.

This clone has only a few counts. The chain joins TRBV7-3 to TRBJ2-5; weak D call: TRBD2 (6 bases). Germline CDR1 reads SGHTA; CDR2 reads FQGTGA. The CDR3 covers 14 residues. The V gene lost 1 base and the J gene lost 1 base, with 7 bases spanning the gap. In DNA, the CDR3 is TGTGCCAGCAGCTTAATGGGAGGCCAAGAGACCCAGTACTTC. Protein sequence: CASSLMGGQETQYF.

CDR3 in DNA: TGTGCCAGTAGCACTCCCTCCGGTTGGACTAATGAAAAACTGTTTTTT. It codes for CASSTPSGWTNEKLFF. The rearrangement uses TRBV19 and TRBJ1-4; D is ambiguous. In germline, CDR1 is LNHDA, CDR2 SQIVND (reference sequence). V was pared by 6 bases and J by 2 bases, with 16 bases between. The CDR3 has 16 amino acids.

The CDR3 here is CAISEQETQYF. CDR3 nucleotide sequence: TGTGCCATCAGTGAGCAAGAGACCCAGTACTTC. The chain employs TRBV10-3 and TRBJ2-5, with D uncertain. V was pared by 2 bases and J by 2 bases, with 0 bases between. The CDR3 loop spans 11 amino acids. CDR1 ENHRY and CDR2 SYGVKD come from the germline V gene.